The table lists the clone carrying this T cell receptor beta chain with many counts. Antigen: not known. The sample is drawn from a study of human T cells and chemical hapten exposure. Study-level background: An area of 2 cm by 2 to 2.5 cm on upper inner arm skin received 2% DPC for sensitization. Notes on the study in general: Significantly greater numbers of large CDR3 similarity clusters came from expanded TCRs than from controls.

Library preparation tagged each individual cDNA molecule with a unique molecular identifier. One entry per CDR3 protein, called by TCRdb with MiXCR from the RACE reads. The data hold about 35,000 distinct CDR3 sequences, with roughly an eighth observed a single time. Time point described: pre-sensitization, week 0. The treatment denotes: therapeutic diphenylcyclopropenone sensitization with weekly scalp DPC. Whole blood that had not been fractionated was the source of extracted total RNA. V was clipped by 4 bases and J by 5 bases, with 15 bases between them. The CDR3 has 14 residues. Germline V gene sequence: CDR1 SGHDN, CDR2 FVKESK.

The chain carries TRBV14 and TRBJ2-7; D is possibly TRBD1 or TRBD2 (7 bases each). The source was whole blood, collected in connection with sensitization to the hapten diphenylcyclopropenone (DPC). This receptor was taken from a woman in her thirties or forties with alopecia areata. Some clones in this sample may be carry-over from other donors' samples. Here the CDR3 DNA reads TGTGCCAGCAGCCGCGGGAGAGGGGGCCACGAGCAGTACTTC. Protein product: CASSRGRGGHEQYF.